This entry describes one TCR beta chain. The data originate from a study of technical replicates of blood from four donors. Using immunoSEQ multiplex PCR, the repertoire was profiled, and TCRdb retains in-frame clones only, with some absent. The sample lists 75,000 to 95,000 clones, roughly 92% occurring once. CDR1 and CDR2 (germline): SGDLS, YYNGEE. The CDR3 sequence is 14 residues long. The germline V and J ends were trimmed by 5 bases and 7 bases, with 18 bases remaining between them. This sequence was found in a human donor in good health. Sequencing was done on a sample of T cells isolated from PBMCs. The chain uses TRBV9 and TRBJ1-2; a possible D gene is TRBD1 (6 bases). CDR3 amino acids: CASRYQSGAAGYTF. CDR3 bases: TGTGCCAGCAGGTATCAGTCAGGGGCGGCTGGCTACACCTTC.